The source of this T cell receptor (beta chain) is a study of cytomegalovirus exposure and HLA in healthy donors. Study-wide results and limits: The CMV antigen specificity of a few CMV-associated chains was confirmed through in vitro analysis. In terms of immune exposure information, only CMV serostatus was available.

Notes on this clone: Antigen specificity is unknown.

The CDR3 runs 13 residues. Deletions cut 4 bases from V and 6 bases from J, with 9 bases between. Germline V CDR1 and CDR2: MNHNY, SVGAGI (reference sequence). 60 Vbeta and 13 Jbeta primers were used in PCR. Assay used: immunoSEQ multiplex PCR; TCRdb lists only in-frame clones, some missing. The data contain about 120,000 clones, around three quarters of them singletons. What was sequenced was PBMCs. The rearrangement links TRBV6-6 to TRBJ1-4, with D perhaps matching TRBD1 (6 bases). The clonotype originates from a man younger than 45 in good health and CMV-seropositive. The CDR3 region has the DNA TGTGCCAGCAGTTCAGGGGTTTATGAAAAACTGTTTTTT. Protein product: CASSSGVYEKLFF.